The rows below give T cell receptor beta chains drawn from one sample of a study of cytomegalovirus exposure and HLA in healthy donors. Produced via immunoSEQ multiplex PCR; TCRdb's table is partial and in-frame only. This table holds 65,000 to 85,000 clones, more than 60% found once. Sequenced input: PBMCs. The receptors come from a male donor in good health and CMV-seropositive. Each CDR3 is given with its conserved first and last residue. The order of the fields is D gene, V gene, J gene, clone size, CDR3 protein, CDR3 DNA. D genes are given only for firm matches. Where a row states a size, it is once, few, many or the class of an expanded clone; other rows omit it.

d_call: -
v_call: TRBV19
j_call: TRBJ2-7
clone_size: -
cdr3_aa: CASRSVRDLGEQYF
cdr3_nt: TGTGCCAGTAGGTCCGTACGTGATCTCGGGGAGCAGTACTTC

d_call: -
v_call: TRBV6-5
j_call: TRBJ2-3
clone_size: -
cdr3_aa: CASSSGGETDTQYF
cdr3_nt: TGTGCCAGCAGTTCCGGCGGGGAGACAGATACGCAGTATTTT

d_call: TRBD2
v_call: TRBV9
j_call: TRBJ2-5
clone_size: few
cdr3_aa: CASSTLAEETQYF
cdr3_nt: TGTGCCAGCAGCACACTAGCGGAAGAGACCCAGTACTTC

d_call: -
v_call: TRBV18
j_call: TRBJ2-2
clone_size: -
cdr3_aa: CASSLPSLTGELFF
cdr3_nt: TGTGCCAGCTCACTCCCTTCTCTCACCGGGGAGCTGTTTTTT

d_call: -
v_call: TRBV29-1
j_call: TRBJ1-1
clone_size: -
cdr3_aa: CSVATRQSTEAFF
cdr3_nt: TGCAGCGTTGCGACCCGACAGTCCACTGAAGCTTTCTTT

d_call: TRBD1
v_call: TRBV7-2
j_call: TRBJ2-5
clone_size: -
cdr3_aa: CASSLGRRQGRQETQYF
cdr3_nt: TGTGCCAGCAGCTTAGGTCGACGACAGGGAAGACAAGAGACCCAGTACTTC

d_call: TRBD1
v_call: TRBV5-1
j_call: TRBJ2-1
clone_size: -
cdr3_aa: CASSFGQGGHNEQFF
cdr3_nt: TGCGCCAGCAGCTTTGGACAGGGTGGACACAATGAGCAGTTCTTC

d_call: TRBD2
v_call: TRBV4-1
j_call: TRBJ2-7
clone_size: -
cdr3_aa: CASSTAGRVSYEQYF
cdr3_nt: TGCGCCAGCAGTACGGCGGGGAGGGTCTCCTACGAGCAGTACTTC

d_call: TRBD2
v_call: TRBV7-3
j_call: TRBJ2-1
clone_size: -
cdr3_aa: CASSLWALAGGGNEQFF
cdr3_nt: TGTGCCAGCAGCTTATGGGCACTAGCGGGAGGGGGCAATGAGCAGTTCTTC

d_call: -
v_call: TRBV21-1
j_call: TRBJ2-3
clone_size: -
cdr3_aa: CASSKPGSGRTDTQYF
cdr3_nt: TGTGCCAGCAGCAAACCCGGTAGCGGGAGGACAGATACGCAGTATTTT